Below are 23 T cell receptor beta chains sequenced from a single sample in a study of CD8+ T cells in alopecia areata. The treatment was: oral pan-JAK inhibitor, 5-10 mg twice daily. RNA was extracted and reverse transcribed into cDNA as the sequencing template. TCRdb's copy holds only in-frame clones and misses some; the assay was immunoSEQ multiplex PCR. The data hold under 200,000 clones, with around 71% observed a single time. This specimen consisted of CD4+ T cells sorted from blood, obtained at week 4, from a patient treated with tofacitinib. The source is a human donor with alopecia areata.

The rearrangement links TRBV30 to TRBJ1-3, with TRBD1 matching over 9 bases. Germline V lookup: CDR1 GTSNPN, CDR2 SVGIG (reference sequence). The J segment lost 1 base and the V segment lost 2 bases, leaving 3 bases of the junction unmatched. The CDR3 loop spans 15 amino acids. As DNA, the CDR3 is TGTGCCTGGAGTCGCGACAGGGGGTCTGGAAACACCATATATTTT. Translating gives CAWSRDRGSGNTIYF.

This clone was detected a few times. V and J are TRBV4-1 and TRBJ2-5, with 14 positions matching TRBD2. The CDR3 has 16 residues. The V segment lost 4 bases and the J segment 7 bases; nucleotides outside the gene matches: 8. Germline lookup yields CDR1 MGHRA and CDR2 YSYEKL. DNA for the CDR3: TGCGCCAGCAGCCTGGGACTAGCGGGGGTTGAAGGGACCCAGTACTTC. As protein: CASSLGLAGVEGTQYF.

There are a few counts of this clone. This chain uses TRBV30 with TRBJ2-7; D perhaps matches TRBD1 (6 bases). This CDR3 is built from 14 residues. Trimming shortened V by 0 bases and J by 7 bases, and 16 bases separated the two germline ends. Germline V gene sequence: CDR1 GTSNPN, CDR2 SVGIG (reference sequence). The DNA for the CDR3 is TGTGCCTGGAGTGTCACAGGGCTTTTTGTAGAGCAGTACTTC. It is translated as CAWSVTGLFVEQYF.

The chain employs TRBV29-1 and TRBJ1-1; D not resolved. V was cut by 5 bases and J by 1 base, with 14 bases left in between. The CDR3 is 14 residues long. The germline V gene has CDR1 SQVTM and CDR2 ANQGSEA. In DNA form, the CDR3 reads TGCAGCGTTCTGGGCATGTGGGCGAACACTGAAGCTTTCTTT. This codes for CSVLGMWANTEAFF. Together with reference TRBV29-1 and TRBJ1-1, the CDR3 gives the full variable domain: SAVISQKPSRDICQRGTSLTIQCQVDSQVTMMFWYRQQPGQSLTLIATANQGSEATYESGFVIDKFPISRPNLTFSTLTVSNMSPEDSSIYLCSVLGMWANTEAFFGQGTRLTVV.

The gene calls are TRBV7-6 and TRBJ1-5; no reliable D call. CDR3 length: 13 amino acids. V was clipped by 5 bases and J by 7 bases, with 12 bases between them. The germline CDR1 and CDR2 sequences are SGHVS and FNYEAQ. CDR3 DNA sequence: TGTGCCAGCAGCCAAGAGGCAGAACAGCCCCAGCATTTT. Protein sequence: CASSQEAEQPQHF.

The V and J genes are TRBV7-9 and TRBJ2-3; D assignment may be TRBD1 or TRBD2 (5 bases each). V was clipped by 4 bases and J by 6 bases, with 11 bases between them. The CDR3 has 13 residues. Germline-derived CDR1 and CDR2 are SEHNR and FQNEAQ (reference sequence). CDR3 sequence: CASSWQGVDTQYF. As DNA, the CDR3 is TGTGCCAGCAGCTGGCAGGGAGTGGATACGCAGTATTTT.

This clone came up once. This chain links TRBV4-1 with TRBJ1-2; a weak D match, TRBD1 (6 bases). The CDR3 is made up of 14 amino acids. The V gene lost 3 bases and the J gene lost 4 bases, with 12 bases spanning the gap. Germline lookup yields CDR1 MGHRA and CDR2 YSYEKL. The CDR3 DNA sequence: TGCGCCAGCAGCCACCCGACAGGAAGCTATGGCTACACCTTC. This translates into CASSHPTGSYGYTF.

J is TRBJ1-2 and V is TRBV29-1, with 7 bases aligning to TRBD1. Germline-derived CDR1 and CDR2 are SQVTM and ANQGSEA. The V segment lost 5 bases and the J segment 0 bases; nucleotides outside the gene matches: 6. The CDR3 is 14 amino acids. The CDR3 loop reads CSVRGGGPNYGYTF. In DNA form, the CDR3 reads TGCAGCGTTCGGGGAGGGGGCCCTAACTATGGCTACACCTTC.

The count of this clone is one. The rearrangement joins TRBV6-5 to TRBJ2-3; D tentatively reads TRBD1 or TRBD2 (5 bases each). The CDR3 is 15 residues long. V was trimmed by 2 bases and J by 3 bases, leaving 12 bases between them. Germline CDR1 is MNHEY and CDR2 is SVGAGI. The CDR3 spells CASSYGGHQTDTQYF. CDR3 bases: TGTGCCAGCAGTTACGGAGGACACCAGACAGATACGCAGTATTTT.

The sample holds a few counts of this clone. V usage is TRBV29-1 and J usage is TRBJ2-2; 9 positions agree with TRBD2. V trimming: 6 bases; J trimming: 7 bases; junction bases outside the gene matches: 6. CDR3 length: 13 residues. Germline assignment: CDR1 SQVTM and CDR2 ANQGSEA. CDR3 sequence: CSVQERGVGELFF. CDR3 DNA: TGCAGCGTCCAGGAGCGGGGGGTCGGGGAGCTGTTTTTT.

This clone was detected only once. V usage is TRBV5-1 and J usage is TRBJ2-2, with D perhaps matching TRBD2 (6 bases). Germline V gene data show CDR1 as SGHRS and CDR2 as YFSETQ. The CDR3 consists of 14 residues. The V end lost 0 bases, the J end lost 5 bases, and 8 bases lay between the germline ends. CDR3 bases: TGCGCCAGCAGCTTGGCAGGAGGGACCGGGGAGCTGTTTTTT. Its translation is CASSLAGGTGELFF. The full variable domain, completed using reference TRBV5-1 and TRBJ2-2, is KAGVTQTPRYLIKTRGQQVTLSCSPISGHRSVSWYQQTPGQGLQFLFEYFSETQRNKGNFPGRFSGRQFSNSRSEMNVSTLELGDSALYLCASSLAGGTGELFFGEGSRLTVL.

Written as DNA, the CDR3 is TGTGCCAGCAGCGTAGTTGGCAGAGATTCACCCCTCCACTTT. Encoded protein: CASSVVGRDSPLHF. This chain links TRBV9 with TRBJ1-6; D is undetermined. Germline V gives CDR1 SGDLS, CDR2 YYNGEE. CDR3 length equals 14 residues. V was shortened by 0 bases and J by 8 bases, with 9 bases between the two germline ends. The variable domain in full, with the rest retrieved from reference TRBV9 and TRBJ1-6, is DSGVTQTPKHLITATGQRVTLRCSPRSGDLSVYWYQQSLDQGLQFLIQYYNGEERAKGNILERFSAQQFPDLHSELNLSSLELGDSALYFCASSVVGRDSPLHFGNGTRLTVT.

There are a few counts of this clone. This chain connects TRBV2 to TRBJ2-7; 14 bases fit TRBD2. Trimming cost V 6 bases and J 6 bases; bases outside gene matches: 7. The CDR3 runs 15 residues. Germline assignment: CDR1 SNHLY and CDR2 FYNNEI. The CDR3 sequence: CASRARLAGGSEQYF. The CDR3 DNA follows: TGTGCCAGCAGGGCTCGACTAGCGGGGGGGAGCGAGCAGTACTTC.

The chain links TRBV29-1 to TRBJ1-1; D is undetermined. This CDR3 has 11 residues. Trimming took 4 bases from V and 6 from J, leaving 9 bases between them. The germline V gene has CDR1 SQVTM and CDR2 ANQGSEA. For the CDR3, the DNA is TGCAGCGTTGTTGGGGTTTCTGAAGCTTTCTTT. Translating it yields CSVVGVSEAFF.

The chain is built from TRBV29-1 and TRBJ2-6; D might be TRBD1 (6 bases). CDR1 is SQVTM, CDR2 ANQGSEA, per germline. This CDR3 has 15 amino acids. Trimming left V 6 bases short and J 1 base short, with 13 bases between. The CDR3 region has the DNA TGCAGCGTGGCACAGGGTTTGTCTGGGGCCAACGTCCTGACTTTC. Protein sequence: CSVAQGLSGANVLTF.

The CDR3 DNA follows: TGCGCCAGCAGAGATACAGGGGGCCACGAGCAGTACTTC. Protein sequence: CASRDTGGHEQYF. The chain joins TRBV5-1 to TRBJ2-7, with TRBD1 matching over 9 bases. The V and J ends lost 5 bases and 5 bases, in that order; junction bases with no gene match: 5. Germline V CDR1 and CDR2: SGHRS, YFSETQ. CDR3 length: 13 amino acids.

This chain uses TRBV7-2 with TRBJ1-4, with no clear D. Germline V CDR1 and CDR2: SGHTA, FQGNSA. Trimming took 5 bases from V and 10 from J, leaving 11 bases between them. CDR3 size: 12 residues. The DNA of the CDR3 is TGTGCCAGCAGCCCCCCCAAGGGAAAACTGTTTTTT. This sequence encodes CASSPPKGKLFF.

The chain links TRBV29-1 to TRBJ2-7; 8 bases map to TRBD2. Trimming removed 5 bases from V and 7 bases from J; junction bases left unmatched: 13. The CDR3 has 14 amino acids. Germline loops: CDR1 SQVTM, CDR2 ANQGSEA. In DNA, the CDR3 is TGCAGCGTTAGAGCAGCGGGGGCAGTCGGGGAGCAGTACTTC. Residues: CSVRAAGAVGEQYF.

Only a few counts were recorded for this clone. The chain is built from TRBV29-1 and TRBJ2-1; D is possibly TRBD1 (6 bases). V dropped 7 bases and J dropped 0 bases, with 16 bases sitting between them. This CDR3 has 15 amino acids. Germline V gene lookup returns CDR1 SQVTM and CDR2 ANQGSEA. CDR3 in DNA: TGCAGCGCCGATCGGGACACCGGCTCCTACAATGAGCAGTTCTTC. Amino acid sequence: CSADRDTGSYNEQFF.

This chain uses TRBV6-5 with TRBJ1-1; D gene unclear. Trimming took 6 bases from V and 0 from J, leaving 8 bases between them. This CDR3 is built from 13 residues. Germline assignment: CDR1 MNHEY and CDR2 SVGAGI. The CDR3 is CASREVMNTEAFF. CDR3 sequence (DNA): TGTGCCAGCAGGGAAGTCATGAACACTGAAGCTTTCTTT.

The chain couples TRBV7-2 to TRBJ2-7, with TRBD2 identical over 8 bases. In germline, CDR1 is SGHTA, CDR2 FQGNSA. V shed 5 bases and J 5 bases; nucleotides not matched to a gene: 11. The CDR3 is made up of 15 amino acids. As DNA, the CDR3 is TGTGCCAGCAGCCGGGCGGCCAGCGGGGGCCACGAGCAGTACTTC. It encodes CASSRAASGGHEQYF.

V usage is TRBV9 and J usage is TRBJ2-1; 7 bases line up with TRBD2. The germline CDR1 and CDR2 sequences are SGDLS and YYNGEE. Losses at the gene ends were 0 bases for V and 3 bases for J; bases not matched to a gene: 0. CDR3 length: 14 amino acids. The CDR3 sequence is CASSVGTSYNEQFF. Here the CDR3 DNA reads TGTGCCAGCAGCGTAGGGACTAGCTACAATGAGCAGTTCTTC. Complete variable domain (other parts from reference TRBV9 and TRBJ2-1): DSGVTQTPKHLITATGQRVTLRCSPRSGDLSVYWYQQSLDQGLQFLIQYYNGEERAKGNILERFSAQQFPDLHSELNLSSLELGDSALYFCASSVGTSYNEQFFGPGTRLTVL.

This clone appeared a few times. The CDR3 nucleotides are TGTGCCATCAGTGAGAGGGAGACCGGGGAGCTGTTTTTT. It specifies CAISERETGELFF. J is TRBJ2-2 and V is TRBV10-3; tentative D call: TRBD2 (5 bases). CDR1 and CDR2 from the germline V gene are ENHRY and SYGVKD. Trimming cost V 2 bases and J 5 bases, with 6 bases left between them. The CDR3 sequence is 13 residues long.